This T cell receptor (beta chain) stems from a study of Graves' ophthalmopathy and Graves' hyperthyroidism. In the study overall: Peripheral blood was collected at initial diagnosis, before any treatment.

The study, taken as a whole, reports: A 13-signature model separated ophthalmopathy from stable hyperthyroidism, 87.88% sensitivity, about 81% specificity. The blood repertoire also included most expanded thyroid clonotypes above 0.001 frequency.

Absence of ophthalmopathy within 18 months of follow-up defined stable hyperthyroidism. The authors amplified TCR beta CDR3 regions from RNA transcripts. First-round RT-PCR used HTBI primers; second-round multiplex PCR followed. A single record per CDR3 protein comes from TCRdb applying MiXCR to the multiplex PCR reads. This sample has approximately 410,000 distinct CDR3 sequences, with 15% found just once. This clonotype was found once. Its antigen is unidentified. The CDR3 end shows no conserved phenylalanine or tryptophan, and so a read error is likely. The CDR3 consists of 11 residues. The gene calls are TRBV12-3 or TRBV12-4 and TRBJ2-7; D tentatively reads TRBD1 or TRBD2 (5 bases each). Sequenced material: peripheral blood. The TCR sequence derives from a woman aged 18-29 years with stable Graves' hyperthyroidism. For the CDR3, the DNA is TGTGCGAGCAGTTTGGGGGTCGTGCAGTACTAC. Translating it yields CASSLGVVQYY.